This is a list of T cell receptor beta chains from one sample in a study of CD8+CD57+ T cells in acquired aplastic anemia. TCRdb reprocessed the reads via MiXCR and lists one record per CDR3 protein. This sample has some 200,000 distinct CDR3 sequences, with around 47% found just once. The sequencing input was sorted CD4+, CD8+, or CD8+CD57+ T cells (not recorded which) from PBMCs. These receptors were taken from a human donor with aplastic anemia. Both conserved end residues are part of each CDR3. Fields, in order: D gene, clone size, J gene, V gene, CDR3 protein, CDR3 DNA. A D gene is named only where the DNA matches it firmly. The size of a clone is reported for some rows only, either as once, few or many, or as a class for expanded clones.

D: TRBD1
size: many
J: TRBJ1-4
V: TRBV7-9
CDR3: CASSVGQGRGGNERLFF
DNA: TGTGCCAGCAGCGTGGGACAGGGGAGAGGGGGTAATGAAAGACTGTTTTTT

D: TRBD1
size: many
J: TRBJ2-2
V: TRBV7-3
CDR3: CASSLGGTGGTGELFF
DNA: TGTGCCAGCAGCTTAGGAGGGACAGGGGGAACCGGGGAGCTGTTTTTT

D: .
size: many
J: TRBJ2-5
V: TRBV29-1
CDR3: CSVERGLMYQETQYF
DNA: TGCAGCGTTGAAAGGGGGTTGATGTACCAAGAGACCCAGTACTTC

D: TRBD2
size: many
J: TRBJ2-7
V: TRBV12-3/TRBV12-4
CDR3: CASSPGTSGTYEQYF
DNA: TGTGCCAGCAGCCCCGGGACTAGCGGAACCTACGAGCAGTACTTC

D: TRBD2
size: many
J: TRBJ2-5
V: TRBV11-1
CDR3: CASSPRTPGLAGGLPSSGQYF
DNA: TGTGCCAGCAGCCCTAGAACCCCGGGACTAGCGGGAGGGCTTCCCTCCAGTGGCCAGTACTTC

D: TRBD1
size: many
J: TRBJ2-5
V: TRBV5-4
CDR3: CASSPPGQGAKGKTQYF
DNA: TGTGCCAGCAGCCCACCGGGACAGGGGGCGAAGGGAAAGACCCAGTACTTC

D: .
size: .
J: TRBJ2-7
V: TRBV20-1
CDR3: CSAPVRETGRREQYF
DNA: TGCAGTGCTCCTGTTCGCGAGACAGGGAGGAGGGAGCAGTACTTC

D: .
size: .
J: TRBJ2-7
V: TRBV19
CDR3: CASSISSDAYEQYF
DNA: TGTGCCAGTAGTATTTCGTCGGACGCCTACGAGCAGTACTTC

D: TRBD2
size: .
J: TRBJ2-7
V: TRBV29-1
CDR3: CSSNSGRAGLSYEQYF
DNA: TGCAGCAGTAATAGCGGGAGGGCCGGTTTATCCTACGAGCAGTACTTC

D: .
size: .
J: TRBJ2-7
V: TRBV24-1
CDR3: CATSASPGTREQYF
DNA: TGTGCCACCAGTGCCTCCCCGGGGACGAGGGAGCAGTACTTC

D: TRBD2
size: once
J: TRBJ2-1
V: TRBV10-3
CDR3: CASSEWASGYNEQFF
DNA: TGTGCCAGCAGTGAATGGGCTAGCGGTTACAATGAGCAGTTCTTC

D: .
size: few
J: TRBJ1-1
V: TRBV19
CDR3: CATTDRSSTEAFF
DNA: TGTGCCACCACGGACAGATCAAGCACTGAAGCTTTCTTT

D: .
size: .
J: TRBJ2-3
V: TRBV25-1
CDR3: CASRDGSTDTQYF
DNA: TGTGCCAGTCGGGACGGGAGCACAGATACGCAGTATTTT

D: .
size: .
J: TRBJ1-4
V: TRBV9
CDR3: CASSVVGATNEKLFF
DNA: TGTGCCAGCAGCGTAGTCGGGGCAACTAATGAAAAACTGTTTTTT

D: TRBD1
size: many
J: TRBJ2-2
V: TRBV5-1
CDR3: CASSHSPGQTNTGELFF
DNA: TGCGCCAGCAGCCATTCACCGGGACAGACAAACACCGGGGAGCTGTTTTTT

D: TRBD2
size: many
J: TRBJ2-1
V: TRBV20-1
CDR3: CSAPAGVKDEQFF
DNA: TGCAGTGCTCCAGCGGGAGTCAAGGATGAGCAGTTCTTC

D: .
size: .
J: TRBJ1-1
V: TRBV2
CDR3: CASRDTGIAIEAFF
DNA: TGTGCCAGCAGAGATACAGGGATAGCTATTGAAGCTTTCTTT

D: .
size: few
J: TRBJ2-7
V: TRBV15
CDR3: CATSRSGDFYEQYF
DNA: TGTGCCACCAGCAGATCCGGGGACTTCTACGAGCAGTACTTC

D: .
size: .
J: TRBJ1-5
V: TRBV20-1
CDR3: CSARDLRNSNQPQHF
DNA: TGCAGTGCTAGAGATCTACGTAATAGCAATCAGCCCCAGCATTTT

D: TRBD1
size: .
J: TRBJ2-7
V: TRBV9
CDR3: CASSPRTGELYEQYF
DNA: TGTGCCAGCAGCCCAAGGACAGGAGAACTTTACGAGCAGTACTTC

D: .
size: .
J: TRBJ2-7
V: TRBV5-1
CDR3: CASSLVGRGTYEQYF
DNA: TGCGCCAGCAGCCTCGTCGGTAGGGGGACCTACGAGCAGTACTTC

D: .
size: once
J: TRBJ2-3
V: TRBV10-3
CDR3: CAISPPWEKSAMISTDTQYF
DNA: TGTGCCATCAGCCCCCCTTGGGAAAAGTCAGCGATGATTAGCACAGATACGCAGTATTTT

D: TRBD1
size: many
J: TRBJ2-7
V: TRBV7-2
CDR3: CASSPRTGRPSLEQYF
DNA: TGTGCCAGCAGCCCCCGGACAGGTCGGCCCAGCTTAGAGCAGTACTTC

D: TRBD1
size: .
J: TRBJ2-7
V: TRBV20-1
CDR3: CSAPGQYEQYF
DNA: TGCAGTGCCCCGGGACAGTACGAGCAGTACTTC

D: TRBD1
size: few
J: TRBJ1-1
V: TRBV20-1
CDR3: CSATRGLLPLAFF
DNA: TGCAGTGCTACTAGGGGGCTTCTCCCTCTCGCTTTCTTT

D: .
size: .
J: TRBJ2-7
V: TRBV2
CDR3: CASSAGTEDEQYF
DNA: TGTGCCAGCAGCGCCGGGACCGAGGACGAGCAGTACTTC

D: .
size: .
J: TRBJ2-5
V: TRBV2
CDR3: CASRVGGETQYF
DNA: TGTGCCAGCAGGGTAGGGGGGGAGACCCAGTACTTC

D: .
size: .
J: TRBJ1-4
V: TRBV14
CDR3: CASSSADITTNEKLFF
DNA: TGTGCCAGCAGCTCAGCGGACATCACAACTAATGAAAAACTGTTTTTT

D: TRBD2
size: .
J: TRBJ2-7
V: TRBV2
CDR3: CASRALAGAYEQYF
DNA: TGTGCCAGCAGGGCACTAGCGGGAGCATACGAGCAGTACTTC

D: .
size: .
J: TRBJ2-5
V: TRBV4-2
CDR3: CASSQDLGGAGIRTQYF
DNA: TGTGCCAGCAGCCAAGATCTGGGGGGCGCTGGGATAAGGACCCAGTACTTC

D: .
size: .
J: TRBJ1-1
V: TRBV7-8
CDR3: CASSLTYTEAFF
DNA: TGTGCCAGCAGCTTAACCTATACTGAAGCTTTCTTT

D: .
size: many
J: TRBJ1-5
V: TRBV5-1
CDR3: CASSQQGGNQPQHF
DNA: TGCGCCAGCAGCCAACAGGGAGGCAATCAGCCCCAGCATTTT

D: .
size: .
J: TRBJ2-6
V: TRBV20-1
CDR3: CSAVRESGANVLTF
DNA: TGCAGTGCCGTGAGGGAATCTGGGGCCAACGTCCTGACTTTC

D: TRBD2
size: few
J: TRBJ2-2
V: TRBV4-2
CDR3: CASSRLGGRAGELFF
DNA: TGTGCCAGCAGCCGCCTGGGAGGGCGGGCCGGGGAGCTGTTTTTT

D: .
size: .
J: TRBJ2-1
V: TRBV20-1
CDR3: CSAGDPGGNEQFF
DNA: TGCAGTGCTGGGGACCCTGGGGGCAATGAGCAGTTCTTC

D: .
size: many
J: TRBJ1-1
V: TRBV9
CDR3: CASSESIVGQSTEAFF
DNA: TGTGCCAGCAGCGAGTCAATAGTGGGGCAGAGCACTGAAGCTTTCTTT

D: TRBD1
size: .
J: TRBJ1-2
V: TRBV9
CDR3: CASSADRGRAYGYTF
DNA: TGTGCCAGCAGCGCCGACAGGGGGCGAGCCTATGGCTACACCTTC

D: .
size: .
J: TRBJ1-4
V: TRBV25-1
CDR3: CASKTEFSEKLFF
DNA: TGTGCCAGCAAAACAGAGTTTAGTGAAAAACTGTTTTTT

D: .
size: .
J: TRBJ2-5
V: TRBV29-1
CDR3: CSAERGYQETQYF
DNA: TGCAGCGCCGAAAGGGGTTACCAAGAGACCCAGTACTTC

D: .
size: many
J: TRBJ2-2
V: TRBV7-9
CDR3: CASRSWGNTGELFF
DNA: TGTGCCAGCAGGTCCTGGGGGAACACCGGGGAGCTGTTTTTT

D: .
size: many
J: TRBJ2-1
V: TRBV5-1
CDR3: CASQEGRNEQFF
DNA: TGCGCCAGCCAAGAGGGGCGGAATGAGCAGTTCTTC

D: TRBD2
size: many
J: TRBJ2-5
V: TRBV12-3/TRBV12-4
CDR3: CASSRTSRQTQYF
DNA: TGTGCCAGCAGTCGGACTAGCAGGCAGACCCAGTACTTC

D: TRBD2
size: .
J: TRBJ2-1
V: TRBV20-1
CDR3: CSPGTSGRAREQFF
DNA: TGCAGCCCTGGGACTAGCGGGAGGGCCCGTGAGCAGTTCTTC

D: TRBD2
size: .
J: TRBJ2-2
V: TRBV10-1
CDR3: CASSDWGGYTGELFF
DNA: TGCGCCAGCAGTGATTGGGGAGGGTACACCGGGGAGCTGTTTTTT

D: TRBD2
size: .
J: TRBJ2-1
V: TRBV20-1
CDR3: CSARDRGGHNNEQFF
DNA: TGCAGTGCTAGAGATCGGGGGGGCCATAACAATGAGCAGTTCTTC

D: TRBD1
size: few
J: TRBJ2-7
V: TRBV10-3
CDR3: CASMGQGPYEQYF
DNA: TGTGCCAGTATGGGACAGGGGCCCTACGAGCAGTACTTC

D: TRBD2
size: many
J: TRBJ2-3
V: TRBV5-1
CDR3: CASSGTSGSATDTQYF
DNA: TGCGCCAGCAGCGGGACTAGCGGGAGCGCAACAGATACGCAGTATTTT

D: .
size: .
J: TRBJ1-2
V: TRBV20-1
CDR3: CSALHTANYGYTF
DNA: TGCAGTGCCCTTCACACGGCTAACTATGGCTACACCTTC

D: .
size: .
J: TRBJ2-7
V: TRBV5-4
CDR3: CASSLGGSGGDEQYF
DNA: TGTGCCAGCAGCCTGGGGGGCAGCGGAGGAGACGAGCAGTACTTC

D: TRBD1
size: once
J: TRBJ1-1
V: TRBV29-1
CDR3: CSVSTGTNTEAFF
DNA: TGCAGCGTTTCGACAGGGACGAACACTGAAGCTTTCTTT

D: .
size: few
J: TRBJ2-3
V: TRBV7-8
CDR3: CASSQNADTQYF
DNA: TGTGCCAGCAGTCAAAATGCAGATACGCAGTATTTT

D: .
size: many
J: TRBJ2-5
V: TRBV30
CDR3: CAWSPLYTQYF
DNA: TGTGCCTGGAGTCCTCTGTACACCCAGTACTTC

D: .
size: .
J: TRBJ2-2
V: TRBV30
CDR3: CAWRDRGTWELFF
DNA: TGTGCCTGGAGGGACAGAGGTACCTGGGAGCTGTTTTTT

D: TRBD1
size: .
J: TRBJ1-1
V: TRBV19
CDR3: CASGGQGFTEAFF
DNA: TGTGCCAGTGGGGGACAGGGATTCACTGAAGCTTTCTTT

D: .
size: many
J: TRBJ1-1
V: TRBV20-1
CDR3: CSARARQGLEAFF
DNA: TGCAGTGCTAGAGCGCGGCAGGGGTTGGAAGCTTTCTTT

D: .
size: many
J: TRBJ1-2
V: TRBV25-1
CDR3: CASSGGNYGYTF
DNA: TGTGCCAGCAGTGGGGGGAACTATGGCTACACCTTC

D: TRBD1
size: .
J: TRBJ1-2
V: TRBV19
CDR3: CASRQGAHGYTF
DNA: TGTGCCAGTCGTCAGGGGGCCCATGGCTACACCTTC

D: .
size: .
J: TRBJ2-1
V: TRBV15
CDR3: CATSRGSLSAYNEQFF
DNA: TGTGCCACCAGCAGAGGGTCTCTATCGGCATACAATGAGCAGTTCTTC